The source of this T cell receptor (beta chain) is a study of blood T cell repertoires in COVID-19. Study in general: Acute-phase and convalescent COVID-19 samples originated in the United States, Italy and Spain.

This clone was detected ten times or more. Germline CDR1 is SGHDN and CDR2 is FVKESK. V was pared by 5 bases and J by 2 bases, with 8 bases of the junction left unmatched. This CDR3 contains 16 residues. The method was immunoSEQ multiplex PCR; TCRdb's version includes in-frame clones alone and lacks a portion of them. The sample holds approximately 440,000 clones, roughly 88% seen once. Material: peripheral blood. This chain links TRBV14 with TRBJ2-2; TRBD1 aligns across 7 bases. The sequence was collected from a woman between 45 and 60 years old with COVID-19, enrolled during active disease. This CDR3 is CASSSYRGVNTGELFF. CDR3 sequence (DNA): TGTGCCAGCAGCTCCTACAGGGGCGTTAACACCGGGGAGCTGTTTTTT.